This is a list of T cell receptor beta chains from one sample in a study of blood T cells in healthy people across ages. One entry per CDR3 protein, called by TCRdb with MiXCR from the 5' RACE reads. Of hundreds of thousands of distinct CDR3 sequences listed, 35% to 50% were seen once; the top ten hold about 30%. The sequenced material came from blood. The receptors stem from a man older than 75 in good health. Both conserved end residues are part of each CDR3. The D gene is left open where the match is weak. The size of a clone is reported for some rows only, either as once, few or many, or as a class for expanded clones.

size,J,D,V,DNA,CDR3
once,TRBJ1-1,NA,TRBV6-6,TGTGCCAGCAGCCCAGACGGTCCCATGAACACTGAAGCTTTCTTT,CASSPDGPMNTEAFF
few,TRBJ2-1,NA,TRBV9,TGTGCCAGCAGCGTCGGGGAGTCTAGTTGGAATGAGCAGTTCTTC,CASSVGESSWNEQFF
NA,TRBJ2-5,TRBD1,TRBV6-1,TGTGCCAGCAGCGCGGACAGGGGCAACCAAGAGACCCAGTACTTC,CASSADRGNQETQYF
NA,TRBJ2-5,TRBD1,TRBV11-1,TGTGCCAGCAGTTCCCATCCGGGACAGGGGGCCTTGAATGAGCAGTACTTC,CASSSHPGQGALNEQYF
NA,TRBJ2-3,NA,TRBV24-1,TGTGCCACCAGTGATCGCACCGGCGGCACAGATACGCAGTATTTT,CATSDRTGGTDTQYF
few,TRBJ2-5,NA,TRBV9,TGTGCCAGCAGCGTGTCCCGAGGCCCCCAGACCCAGTACTTC,CASSVSRGPQTQYF
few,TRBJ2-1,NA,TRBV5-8,TGTGCCAGCAGCTTGTCCGGGGGCACTGAGCAGTTCTTC,CASSLSGGTEQFF
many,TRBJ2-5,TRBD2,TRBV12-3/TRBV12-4,TGTGCCAGCAGTCCCCTACTAGCGGGGGCTATAGGAGAGACCCAGTACTTC,CASSPLLAGAIGETQYF
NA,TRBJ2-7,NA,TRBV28,TGTGCCAGCTTCCCCTCGGGTTCCCCTTACGAGCAGTACTTC,CASFPSGSPYEQYF
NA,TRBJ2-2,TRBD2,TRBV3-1,TGTGCCAGCAGCCAAGCACCGGGACTAGCGGGCTTTGCCGGGGAGCTGTTTTTT,CASSQAPGLAGFAGELFF
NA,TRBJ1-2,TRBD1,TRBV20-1,TGCAGTGCCTCAACTGGACAGGGCCACTATGGCTACTCCTTC,CSASTGQGHYGYSF
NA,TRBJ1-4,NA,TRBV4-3,TGCGCCAGCAGCCAAGACACAGCAACTAATGAAAAACTGTTTTTT,CASSQDTATNEKLFF
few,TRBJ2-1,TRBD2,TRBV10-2,TGCGCCAGCAGCGATCAGGGACTAGCAGGCAATGAGCAGTTCTTC,CASSDQGLAGNEQFF
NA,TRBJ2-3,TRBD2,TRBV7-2,TGTGCCAGCAGCTTAGGTACTAGCGGGGGGCCGCAAGATACGCAGTATTTT,CASSLGTSGGPQDTQYF
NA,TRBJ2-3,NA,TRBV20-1,TGCAGTGCTAGAGGGGGAATGACAGTTCCTAGCACAGATACGCAGTATTTT,CSARGGMTVPSTDTQYF